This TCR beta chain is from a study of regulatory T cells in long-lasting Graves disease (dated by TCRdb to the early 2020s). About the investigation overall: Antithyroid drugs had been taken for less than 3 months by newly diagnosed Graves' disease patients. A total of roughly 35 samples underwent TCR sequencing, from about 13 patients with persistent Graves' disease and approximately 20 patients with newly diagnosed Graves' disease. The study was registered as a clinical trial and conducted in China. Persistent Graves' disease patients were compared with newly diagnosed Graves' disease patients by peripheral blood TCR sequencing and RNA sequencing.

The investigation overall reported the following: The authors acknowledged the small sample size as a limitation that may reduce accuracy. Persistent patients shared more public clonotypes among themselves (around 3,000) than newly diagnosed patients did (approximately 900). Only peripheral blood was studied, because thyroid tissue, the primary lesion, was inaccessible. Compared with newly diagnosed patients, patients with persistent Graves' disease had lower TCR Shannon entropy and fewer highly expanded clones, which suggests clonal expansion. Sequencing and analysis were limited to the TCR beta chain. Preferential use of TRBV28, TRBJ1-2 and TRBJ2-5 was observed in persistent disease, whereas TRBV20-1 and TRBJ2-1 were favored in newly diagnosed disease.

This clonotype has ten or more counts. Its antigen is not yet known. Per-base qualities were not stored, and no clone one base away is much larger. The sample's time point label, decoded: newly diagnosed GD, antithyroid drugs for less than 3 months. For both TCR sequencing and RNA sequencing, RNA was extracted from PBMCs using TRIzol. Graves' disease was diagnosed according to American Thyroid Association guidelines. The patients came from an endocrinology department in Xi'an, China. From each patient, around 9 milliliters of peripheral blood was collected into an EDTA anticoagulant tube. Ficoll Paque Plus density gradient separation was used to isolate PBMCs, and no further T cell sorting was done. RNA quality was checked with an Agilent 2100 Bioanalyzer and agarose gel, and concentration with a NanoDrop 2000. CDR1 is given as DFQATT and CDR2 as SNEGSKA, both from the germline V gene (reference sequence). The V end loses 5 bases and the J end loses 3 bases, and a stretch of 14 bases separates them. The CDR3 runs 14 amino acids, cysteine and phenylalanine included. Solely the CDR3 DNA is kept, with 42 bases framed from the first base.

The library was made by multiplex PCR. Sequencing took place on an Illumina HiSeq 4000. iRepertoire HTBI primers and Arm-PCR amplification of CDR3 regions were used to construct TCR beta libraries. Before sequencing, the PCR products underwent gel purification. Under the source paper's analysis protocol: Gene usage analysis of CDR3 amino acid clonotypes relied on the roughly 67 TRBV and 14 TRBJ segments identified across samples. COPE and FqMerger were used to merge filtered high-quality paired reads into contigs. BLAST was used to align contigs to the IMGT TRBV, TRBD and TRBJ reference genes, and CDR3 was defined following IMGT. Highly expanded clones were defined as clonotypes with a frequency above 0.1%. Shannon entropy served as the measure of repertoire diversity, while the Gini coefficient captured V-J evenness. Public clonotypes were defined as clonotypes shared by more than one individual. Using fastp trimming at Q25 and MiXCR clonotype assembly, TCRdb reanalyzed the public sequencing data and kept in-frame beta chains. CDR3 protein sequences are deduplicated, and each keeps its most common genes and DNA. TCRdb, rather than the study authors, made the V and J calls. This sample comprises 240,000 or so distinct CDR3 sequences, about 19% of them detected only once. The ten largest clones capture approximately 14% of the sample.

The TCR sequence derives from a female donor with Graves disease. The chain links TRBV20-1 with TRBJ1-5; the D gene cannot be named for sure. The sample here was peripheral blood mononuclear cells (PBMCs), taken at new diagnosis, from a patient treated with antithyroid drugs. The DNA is TGCAGTGCTGGGGTTGGAGGGTCCAATCAGCCCCAGCATTTT. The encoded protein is CSAGVGGSNQPQHF.